The 29 T cell receptor beta chains below come from one sample, sequenced in a study of beta chain features in type 1 diabetes. The entirety of the isolated RNA underwent reverse transcription, so expressed TCRB transcripts were sequenced. Profiling relied on immunoSEQ multiplex PCR, and the TCRdb table lists in-frame clones only, not all of them. The top ten hold around 0.65% of the sample, which has some 150,000 clones, 9% to 10% seen once. The sequenced sample consisted of central memory CD4+ T cells from blood. All receptors derive from a woman aged 40 to 55 in good health.

The J gene is TRBJ2-4, the V gene TRBV19, with TRBD2 matching over 7 bases. This CDR3 has 15 residues. Germline V gives CDR1 LNHDA, CDR2 SQIVND (reference sequence). The ends lost 6 bases at V and 2 bases at J; junction bases unmatched: 7. CDR3 in amino acids: CASRVGRGSKNIQYF. Here the CDR3 DNA reads TGTGCCAGTAGAGTAGGGCGGGGGTCCAAAAACATTCAGTACTTC.

The rearrangement links TRBV29-1 to TRBJ1-2, with 8 bases aligning to TRBD1. The CDR3 runs to 14 residues. Germline V CDR1 and CDR2: SQVTM, ANQGSEA. V gave up 7 bases and J gave up 2 bases; unmatched junction bases: 9. CDR3 protein: CSDRRTGKNYGYTF. As DNA, the CDR3 is TGCAGCGACCGACGGACAGGGAAAAACTATGGCTACACCTTC.

Points on this clone: The junction does not match germline at one end; this may be a read error. The chain employs TRBV25-1 and TRBJ2-1, with 13 positions matching TRBD2. This CDR3 region has 15 residues. The germline gives CDR1 MGHDK, CDR2 SYGVNS. The CDR3 spells CAPLAGGPGINEQFF. In DNA, the CDR3 is TGCGCCCCACTAGCGGGGGGGCCGGGGATCAATGAGCAGTTCTTC. Combining the CDR3 with reference TRBV25-1 and TRBJ2-1 gives the whole variable domain EADIYQTPRYLVIGTGKKITLECSQTMGHDKMYWYQQDPGMELHLIHYSYGVNSTEKGDLSSESTVSRIRTEHFPLTLESARPSHTSQYLCAPLAGGPGINEQFFGPGTRLTVL.

This clone was seen a handful of times. DNA for the CDR3: TGTGCCACCCTCGACAGGGCGCATCTGGGGGCTTTCTTT. Translated, it gives CATLDRAHLGAFF. This chain joins TRBV19 and TRBJ1-1; 7 bases fit TRBD1. The J segment lost 11 bases and the V segment lost 10 bases, leaving 16 bases of the junction unmatched. The CDR3 loop spans 13 amino acids. CDR1 and CDR2 from the germline V gene are LNHDA and SQIVND (reference sequence).

The chain joins TRBV27 to TRBJ1-2; D is perhaps TRBD1 (6 bases). The CDR3 has 17 amino acids. The V gene's germline CDR1 is MNHEY and CDR2 SMNVEV (reference sequence). The V and J ends lost 8 bases and 4 bases respectively, with 26 bases between them. The CDR3 DNA reads TGTGCCAGCCGACCAACACGGGACGGGGGGCGAGGCTATGGCTACACCTTC. Translated, it gives CASRPTRDGGRGYGYTF.

V gene TRBV6-5 combines with J gene TRBJ1-2; 9 bases align to TRBD1. The germline CDR1 and CDR2 sequences are MNHEY and SVGAGI. V lost 6 bases to trimming and J lost 7 bases; unmatched junction nucleotides: 3. The CDR3 has 12 residues. This CDR3 reads CASRTGGRGYTF. In nucleotides, the CDR3 is TGTGCCAGCAGGACAGGGGGTCGTGGCTACACCTTC.

The chain uses TRBV11-2 and TRBJ2-3; TRBD2 matches 8 bases. The CDR3 consists of 15 residues. J was trimmed by 4 bases and V by 1 base; bases with no gene match: 4. Germline lookup yields CDR1 SGHAT and CDR2 FQNNGV. CDR3 loop: CASSLAGGAADTQYF. The CDR3, as DNA: TGTGCCAGCAGCTTAGCCGGGGGGGCCGCAGATACGCAGTATTTT.

This clone was counted a few times. V is TRBV9 and J is TRBJ2-3; D call uncertain. This CDR3 spans 14 amino acids. V was pared by 0 bases and J by 6 bases, with 11 bases between. From germline, CDR1 is SGDLS and CDR2 YYNGEE. The CDR3 sequence is CASSVEELRDTQYF. The CDR3 DNA sequence: TGTGCCAGCAGCGTAGAAGAGTTGAGGGATACGCAGTATTTT.

This chain joins TRBV7-2 and TRBJ2-7; tentative D call: TRBD1 (5 bases). Deletions cut 3 bases from V and 2 bases from J, with 14 bases between. This CDR3 is 15 amino acids long. Germline CDR1 reads SGHTA; CDR2 reads FQGNSA. The CDR3 nucleotides are TGTGCCAGCAGCTTTAACGGATTAGGGGCCTACGAGCAGTACTTC. Translation gives CASSFNGLGAYEQYF.

The gene calls are TRBV29-1 and TRBJ2-1; D is possibly TRBD1 (5 bases). Trimming pared 3 bases from V and 7 bases from J, leaving 13 bases between. This CDR3 has 13 amino acids. Germline CDR1 is SQVTM and CDR2 is ANQGSEA. The CDR3 loop reads CSVDDGRANEQFF. The CDR3 DNA follows: TGCAGCGTTGACGACGGCAGGGCGAATGAGCAGTTCTTC.

This chain uses TRBV5-8 with TRBJ2-2; D gene unclear. The CDR3 consists of 15 residues. V was pared by 0 bases and J by 1 base, with 7 bases between. The germline CDR1 and CDR2 sequences are SGHTS and YDEGEE. In DNA form, the CDR3 reads TGTGCCAGCAGCTTGGCCGTCAGGAACACCGGGGAGCTGTTTTTT. Translation: CASSLAVRNTGELFF.

The chain recombines TRBV28 with TRBJ2-4, with 9 nucleotides matching TRBD1. Germline assignment: CDR1 MDHEN and CDR2 SYDVKM. The CDR3 consists of 15 residues. Trimming removed 6 bases from V and 6 bases from J; junction bases left unmatched: 9. CDR3 DNA sequence: TGTGCCAGCAGCTCCCAGGGACAGGGCGGAAACATTCAGTACTTC. Its protein product is CASSSQGQGGNIQYF.

This clone was seen a handful of times. The chain carries TRBV6-5 and TRBJ1-1; no clear D gene. Trimming took 6 bases from V and 1 from J, leaving 3 bases between them. From germline, CDR1 is MNHEY and CDR2 SVGAGI. This CDR3 is built from 11 residues. The chain's CDR3 is CASRRNTEAFF. Written as DNA, the CDR3 is TGTGCCAGCAGGCGGAACACTGAAGCTTTCTTT.

The V and J genes are TRBV4-1 and TRBJ1-2; weak D call: TRBD1 (6 bases). The germline V gene has CDR1 MGHRA and CDR2 YSYEKL. Trimming removed 0 bases from V and 8 bases from J, with 19 bases in between. The CDR3 length is 16 residues. CDR3 nucleotides: TGCGCCAGCAGCCAAGAAGTACAGGGACAACTTGGAGGCTACACCTTC. It specifies CASSQEVQGQLGGYTF.

The chain employs TRBV6-6 and TRBJ2-5; D may be TRBD2 (5 bases). CDR1 and CDR2 from the germline V gene are MNHNY and SVGAGI (reference sequence). V was cut by 6 bases and J by 5 bases, with 16 bases left in between. CDR3 length equals 14 residues. Written as DNA, the CDR3 is TGTGCCAGCAGACCTTACTCCCGGGGTGAGACCCAGTACTTC. This sequence encodes CASRPYSRGETQYF.

This clone was counted a single time. The chain uses TRBV18 and TRBJ2-3; 7 bases map to TRBD2. Trimming at V came to 2 bases and at J to 7 bases, leaving 12 bases not matched to a gene. The germline gives CDR1 KGHSH, CDR2 LQKENI. The CDR3 spans 16 residues. CDR3 bases: TGTGCCAGCTCACCAGGGGGAGCGGGGCTCGAGTATACGCAGTATTTT. Encoded protein: CASSPGGAGLEYTQYF. Together with reference TRBV18 and TRBJ2-3, the CDR3 gives the full variable domain: NAGVMQNPRHLVRRRGQEARLRCSPMKGHSHVYWYRQLPEEGLKFMVYLQKENIIDESGMPKERFSAEFPKEGPSILRIQQVVRGDSAAYFCASSPGGAGLEYTQYFGPGTRLTVL.

In its sample, this clone was seen a few times. This chain connects TRBV7-9 to TRBJ2-7; 7 positions agree with TRBD1. This CDR3 is built from 12 residues. The ends lost 5 bases at V and 6 bases at J; junction bases unmatched: 4. Germline lookup yields CDR1 SEHNR and CDR2 FQNEAQ (reference sequence). The CDR3 region has the DNA TGTGCCAGCAGCAAGGGACAGCTCGAGCAGTACTTC. This translates into CASSKGQLEQYF.

By sample share, this clone is medium-sized. The chain combines TRBV7-9 with TRBJ1-1; perhaps TRBD1 as D (5 bases). The ends were cut back, 1 base at V and 11 bases at J, with 20 bases in the middle. Germline CDR1 and CDR2: SEHNR and FQNEAQ (reference sequence). This CDR3 is 15 amino acids long. This CDR3 reads CASSLESGHTLGAFF. In nucleotides, the CDR3 is TGTGCCAGCAGCTTAGAGTCAGGACACACGCTTGGGGCTTTCTTT.

This sequence joins TRBV2 and TRBJ2-7; 8 nucleotides agree with TRBD1. With 6 bases clipped from V and 2 bases from J, the junction kept 15 bases outside the gene matches. Germline lookup yields CDR1 SNHLY and CDR2 FYNNEI. This CDR3 contains 17 residues. CDR3 in amino acids: CASRERLDRVLAYEQYF. CDR3 coding DNA: TGTGCCAGCAGAGAACGTCTGGACAGGGTATTGGCCTACGAGCAGTACTTC.

This clone was counted between two and nine times. The V and J genes are TRBV6-6 and TRBJ1-6; tentatively, D is TRBD1 (5 bases). The germline V gene encodes CDR1 MNHNY and CDR2 SVGAGI (reference sequence). Deletions cut 2 bases from V and 10 bases from J, with 15 bases between. The CDR3 length is 15 residues. The DNA for the CDR3 is TGTGCCAGCAGTTACGGGGGGACGGGAGGCTCACCCCTCCACTTT. Protein sequence: CASSYGGTGGSPLHF.

The rearrangement joins TRBV18 to TRBJ2-7; TRBD2 aligns across 9 bases. CDR1 is KGHSH, CDR2 LQKENI, per germline. The J segment lost 0 bases and the V segment lost 2 bases, leaving 5 bases of the junction unmatched. The CDR3 contains 16 residues. The CDR3 DNA sequence: TGTGCCAGCTCACCAGGCCTAGCGGGGAGCTCCTACGAGCAGTACTTC. Translating it yields CASSPGLAGSSYEQYF.

By its share, this clone is medium-sized. The V gene is TRBV5-1, the J gene TRBJ2-2; D not certain. There are 11 residues in the CDR3. The V and J ends lost 2 bases and 7 bases respectively, with 3 bases between them. Germline V gene data show CDR1 as SGHRS and CDR2 as YFSETQ. The CDR3 sequence: CASSFRGELFF. The CDR3 nucleotides are TGCGCCAGCAGCTTCCGCGGGGAGCTGTTTTTT.

V and J are TRBV10-1 and TRBJ2-2, with D possibly being TRBD1 (5 bases). CDR1 and CDR2 from the germline V gene are WNHNN and SYGVQD (reference sequence). The CDR3 has 14 amino acids. V was trimmed by 2 bases and J by 4 bases, leaving 8 bases between them. CDR3 nucleotide sequence: TGCGCCAGCAGTGAGACCAGGGTCACCGGGGAGCTGTTTTTT. Its protein product is CASSETRVTGELFF.

The table lists this clone with a few counts. This rearrangement joins TRBV28 to TRBJ1-1; a possible D gene is TRBD1 (5 bases). Per germline, CDR1 MDHEN and CDR2 SYDVKM. The CDR3 is made up of 15 amino acids. V gave up 4 bases and J gave up 4 bases, with 16 bases separating them. CDR3 bases: TGTGCCAGCAGTTCCTCGACAGCGGGAGGCACTGAAGCTTTCTTT. Protein sequence: CASSSSTAGGTEAFF.

This clone was detected a few times. The rearrangement links TRBV5-1 to TRBJ1-3, with 8 bases matching TRBD1. CDR3 length equals 14 residues. CDR1 is SGHRS and CDR2 is YFSETQ in the germline V gene. Germline trimming cut 6 bases from V and 9 bases from J; bases unmatched to any gene: 11. The CDR3 DNA follows: TGCGCCAGCAACCTCGGGACAGGTGATCCCACCATATATTTT. It yields the protein CASNLGTGDPTIYF.

This clone was counted between two and nine times. The chain employs TRBV7-9 and TRBJ1-1, with 7 bases identical to TRBD1. This CDR3 is 13 amino acids long. Germline V gene lookup returns CDR1 SEHNR and CDR2 FQNEAQ (reference sequence). The trim removed 5 bases at V and 10 bases at J, leaving 10 bases unmatched. This CDR3 reads CASSLGTANRAFF. The CDR3 DNA is TGTGCCAGCAGCCTAGGGACAGCCAACCGAGCTTTCTTT.

The sample holds a few counts of this clone. The genes are TRBV7-2 and TRBJ1-2; D might be TRBD1 (6 bases). CDR1 and CDR2 (germline): SGHTA, FQGNSA. This CDR3 spans 14 amino acids. The V end lost 1 base, the J end lost 5 bases, and 11 bases lay between the germline ends. Written as DNA, the CDR3 is TGTGCCAGCAGCTTAGGAGGGGGTGAATATGGCTACACCTTC. This gives the protein CASSLGGGEYGYTF. Full variable domain (remainder filled in from reference TRBV7-2 and TRBJ1-2): GAGVSQSPSNKVTEKGKDVELRCDPISGHTALYWYRQSLGQGLEFLIYFQGNSAPDKSGLPSDRFSAERTGGSVSTLTIQRTQQEDSAVYLCASSLGGGEYGYTFGSGTRLTVV.

This clone has a handful of counts. Within the sample, other DNA sequences also encode this same CDR3. This chain uses TRBV6-5 with TRBJ2-1; TRBD2 might be the D (6 bases). V was pared by 0 bases and J by 10 bases, with 16 bases between. Germline V CDR1 and CDR2: MNHEY, SVGAGI. This CDR3 region has 15 residues. The CDR3 sequence: CASSYSTSGDGEQFF. In DNA, the CDR3 is TGTGCCAGCAGTTACTCGACTAGTGGGGACGGGGAGCAGTTCTTC.

There are a few counts of this clone. CDR3 protein: CASTKQSGGAKEQYF. The CDR3 DNA reads TGTGCCAGCACTAAACAGAGCGGGGGGGCGAAAGAGCAGTACTTC. The V call is TRBV5-4, the J call TRBJ2-7, with 10 nucleotides matching TRBD2. The CDR3 length is 15 residues. The V gene's germline CDR1 is SGHNT and CDR2 YYREEE (reference sequence). The ends lost 6 bases at V and 7 bases at J; junction bases unmatched: 13.